This T cell receptor beta chain was sequenced for a study of OX40 agonist ivuxolimab in advanced cancers. Looking at the study overall: Three individuals attained partial responses, comprising one hepatocellular carcinoma case and two cutaneous melanoma cases.

Study-wide points: Dose levels from 0.1 to 3.0 mg/kg saw CD4+ and CD8+ blood T cells expand clonally by week 6.

The CDR3 is 14 residues long. V was cut by 4 bases and J by 0 bases, with 7 bases left in between. The germline V gene has CDR1 KGHSH and CDR2 LQKENI. About this clone itself: Its target is not known.

Sequenced by immunoSEQ multiplex PCR; TCRdb stores in-frame clones only, minus some. The sample yields some 68,000 clones, 75% to 85% seen once. Here the sequenced sample was CD4+ or CD8+ T cells sorted from blood, taken in a trial of the OX40 agonist ivuxolimab. The clonotype comes from an adult with an advanced solid tumor such as melanoma, head and neck, liver or kidney cancer. The chain employs TRBV18 and TRBJ1-3; maybe TRBD1 (5 bases). In nucleotides, the CDR3 is TGTGCCAGCTCACAGGGGAGCTCTGGAAACACCATATATTTT. Its translation is CASSQGSSGNTIYF.